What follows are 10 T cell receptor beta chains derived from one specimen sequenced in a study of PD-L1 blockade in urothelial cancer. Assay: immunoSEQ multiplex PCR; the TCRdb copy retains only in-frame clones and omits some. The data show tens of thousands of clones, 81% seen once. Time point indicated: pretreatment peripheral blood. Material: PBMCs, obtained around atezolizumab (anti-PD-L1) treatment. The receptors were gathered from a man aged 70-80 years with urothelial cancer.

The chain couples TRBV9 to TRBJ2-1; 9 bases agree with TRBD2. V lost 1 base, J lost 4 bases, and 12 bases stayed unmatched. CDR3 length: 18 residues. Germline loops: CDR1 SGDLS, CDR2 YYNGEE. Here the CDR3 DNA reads TGTGCCAGCAGCGTATCGGCGCCGGGGGCGGGAGGGTACAATGAGCAGTTCTTC. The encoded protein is CASSVSAPGAGGYNEQFF.

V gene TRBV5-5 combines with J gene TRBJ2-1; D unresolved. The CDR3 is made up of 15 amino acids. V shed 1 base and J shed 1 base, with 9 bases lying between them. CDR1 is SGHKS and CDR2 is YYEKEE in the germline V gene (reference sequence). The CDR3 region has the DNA TGTGCCAGCAGCTTGATCTGGCGGTCCTACAATGAGCAGTTCTTC. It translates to CASSLIWRSYNEQFF.

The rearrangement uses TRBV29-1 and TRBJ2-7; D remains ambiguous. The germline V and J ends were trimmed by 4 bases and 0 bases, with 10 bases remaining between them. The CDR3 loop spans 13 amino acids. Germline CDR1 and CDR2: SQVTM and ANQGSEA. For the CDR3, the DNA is TGCAGCGTTGCGGAGATAAGCTCCTACGAGCAGTACTTC. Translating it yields CSVAEISSYEQYF.

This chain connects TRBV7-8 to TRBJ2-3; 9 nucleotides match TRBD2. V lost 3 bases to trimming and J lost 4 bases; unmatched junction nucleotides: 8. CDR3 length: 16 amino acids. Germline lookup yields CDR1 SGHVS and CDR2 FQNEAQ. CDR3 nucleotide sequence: TGTGCCAGCAGCTTGCGGGAGGGCAGTTTCGCAGATACGCAGTATTTT. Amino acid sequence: CASSLREGSFADTQYF.

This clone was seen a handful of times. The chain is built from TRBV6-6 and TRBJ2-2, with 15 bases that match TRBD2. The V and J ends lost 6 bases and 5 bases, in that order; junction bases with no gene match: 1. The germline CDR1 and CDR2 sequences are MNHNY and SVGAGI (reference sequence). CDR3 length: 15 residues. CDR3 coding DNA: TGTGCCAGCAGCGGACTAGCGGGAGGGACCGGGGAGCTGTTTTTT. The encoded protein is CASSGLAGGTGELFF.

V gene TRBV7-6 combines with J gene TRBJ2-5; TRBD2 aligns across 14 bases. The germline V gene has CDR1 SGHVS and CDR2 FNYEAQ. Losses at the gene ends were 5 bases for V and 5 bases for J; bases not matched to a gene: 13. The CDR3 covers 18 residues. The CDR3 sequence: CASSPGLAGGQPRETQYF. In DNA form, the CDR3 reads TGTGCCAGCAGCCCCGGACTAGCGGGGGGACAACCGAGGGAGACCCAGTACTTC.

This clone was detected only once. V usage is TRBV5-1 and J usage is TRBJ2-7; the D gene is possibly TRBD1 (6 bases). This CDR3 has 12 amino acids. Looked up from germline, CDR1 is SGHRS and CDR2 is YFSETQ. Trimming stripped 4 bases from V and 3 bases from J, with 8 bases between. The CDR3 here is CASSAQGYEQYF. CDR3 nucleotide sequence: TGCGCCAGCAGCGCACAGGGCTACGAGCAGTACTTC.

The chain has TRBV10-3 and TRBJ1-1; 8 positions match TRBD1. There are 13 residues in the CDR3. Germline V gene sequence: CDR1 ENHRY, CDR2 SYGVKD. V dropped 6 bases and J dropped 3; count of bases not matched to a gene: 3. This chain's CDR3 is CAISPTGDTEAFF. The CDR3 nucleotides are TGTGCCATCAGCCCGACAGGGGACACTGAAGCTTTCTTT.

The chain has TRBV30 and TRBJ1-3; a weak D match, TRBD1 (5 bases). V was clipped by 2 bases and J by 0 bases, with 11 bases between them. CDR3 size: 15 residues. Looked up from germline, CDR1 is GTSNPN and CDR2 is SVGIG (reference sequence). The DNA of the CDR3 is TGTGCCTGGAGTCCTTCGGGGGACTCTGGAAACACCATATATTTT. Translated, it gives CAWSPSGDSGNTIYF.

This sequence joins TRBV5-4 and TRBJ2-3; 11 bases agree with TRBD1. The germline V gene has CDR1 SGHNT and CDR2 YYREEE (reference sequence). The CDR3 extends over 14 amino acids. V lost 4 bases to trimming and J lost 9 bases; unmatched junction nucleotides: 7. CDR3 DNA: TGTGCCAGCAGCGAGGGACAGGGGGTGGGGACGCAGTATTTT. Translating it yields CASSEGQGVGTQYF.